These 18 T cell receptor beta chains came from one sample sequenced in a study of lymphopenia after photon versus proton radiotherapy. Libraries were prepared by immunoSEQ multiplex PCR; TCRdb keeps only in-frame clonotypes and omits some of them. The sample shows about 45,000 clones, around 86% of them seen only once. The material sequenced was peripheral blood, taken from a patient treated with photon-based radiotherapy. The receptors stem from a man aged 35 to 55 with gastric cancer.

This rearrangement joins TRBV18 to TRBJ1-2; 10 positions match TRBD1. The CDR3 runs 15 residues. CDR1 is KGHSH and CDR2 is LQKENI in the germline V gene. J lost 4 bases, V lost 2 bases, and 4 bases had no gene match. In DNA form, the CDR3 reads TGTGCCAGCTCACCAGGACAGGGGGATCGCTATGGCTACACCTTC. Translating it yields CASSPGQGDRYGYTF.

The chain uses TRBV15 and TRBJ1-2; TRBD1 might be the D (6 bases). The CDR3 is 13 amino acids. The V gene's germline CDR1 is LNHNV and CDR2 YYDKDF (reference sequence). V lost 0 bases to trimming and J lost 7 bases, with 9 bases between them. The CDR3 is CATSRDRGPGYTF. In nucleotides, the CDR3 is TGTGCCACCAGCAGAGATCGGGGGCCTGGCTACACCTTC. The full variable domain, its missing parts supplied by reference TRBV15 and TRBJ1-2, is DAMVIQNPRYQVTQFGKPVTLSCSQTLNHNVMYWYQQKSSQAPKLLFHYYDKDFNNEADTPDNFQSRRPNTSFCFLDIRSPGLGDTAMYLCATSRDRGPGYTFGSGTRLTVV.

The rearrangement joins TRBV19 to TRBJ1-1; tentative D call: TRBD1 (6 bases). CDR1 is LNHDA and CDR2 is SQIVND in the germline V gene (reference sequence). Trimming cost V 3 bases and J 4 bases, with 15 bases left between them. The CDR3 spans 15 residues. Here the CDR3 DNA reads TGTGCCAGTAGTATCGGAGGGGGGGGAACCACTGAAGCTTTCTTT. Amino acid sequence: CASSIGGGGTTEAFF.

CDR3 nucleotides: TGTGCCTGGAGAGGACAGAGACTTCGGGGCTACACCTTC. Its protein is CAWRGQRLRGYTF. The chain uses TRBV30 and TRBJ1-2; possibly TRBD1 for D (6 bases). Deletions cut 3 bases from V and 8 bases from J, with 16 bases between. The length of the CDR3 is 13 residues. Germline loops: CDR1 GTSNPN, CDR2 SVGIG (reference sequence).

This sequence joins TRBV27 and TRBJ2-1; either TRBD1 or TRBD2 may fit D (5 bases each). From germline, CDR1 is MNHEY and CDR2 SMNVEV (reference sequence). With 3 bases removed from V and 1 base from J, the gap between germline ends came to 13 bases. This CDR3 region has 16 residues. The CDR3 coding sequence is TGTGCCAGCAGTTTGTTCGGGGACGGGTCCTACAATGAGCAGTTCTTC. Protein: CASSLFGDGSYNEQFF.

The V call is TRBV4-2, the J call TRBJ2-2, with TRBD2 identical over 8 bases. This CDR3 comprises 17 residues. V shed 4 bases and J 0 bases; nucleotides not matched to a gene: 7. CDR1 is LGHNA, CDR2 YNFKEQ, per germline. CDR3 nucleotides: TGTGCCAGCAGCCGTTTTTCGGGGGGGCCGAACACCGGGGAGCTGTTTTTT. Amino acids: CASSRFSGGPNTGELFF.

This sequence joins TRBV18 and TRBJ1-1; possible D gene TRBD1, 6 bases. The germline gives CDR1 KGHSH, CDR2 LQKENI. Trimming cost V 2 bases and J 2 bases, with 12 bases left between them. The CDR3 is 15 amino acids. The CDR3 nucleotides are TGTGCCAGCTCACCAGGTGGGGGGGGCAACACTGAAGCTTTCTTT. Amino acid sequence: CASSPGGGGNTEAFF. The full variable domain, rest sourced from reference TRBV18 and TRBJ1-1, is NAGVMQNPRHLVRRRGQEARLRCSPMKGHSHVYWYRQLPEEGLKFMVYLQKENIIDESGMPKERFSAEFPKEGPSILRIQQVVRGDSAAYFCASSPGGGGNTEAFFGQGTRLTVV.

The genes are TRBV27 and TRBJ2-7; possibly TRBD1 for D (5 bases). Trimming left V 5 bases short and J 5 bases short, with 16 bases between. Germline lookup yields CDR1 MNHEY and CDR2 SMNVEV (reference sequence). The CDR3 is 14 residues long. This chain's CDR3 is CASSHERRVHEQYF. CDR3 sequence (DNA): TGTGCCAGCAGTCACGAACGCAGGGTCCACGAGCAGTACTTC.

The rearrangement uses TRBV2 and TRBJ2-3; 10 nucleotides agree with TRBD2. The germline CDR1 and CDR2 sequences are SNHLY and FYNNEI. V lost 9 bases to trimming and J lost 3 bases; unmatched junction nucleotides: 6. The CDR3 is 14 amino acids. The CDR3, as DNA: TGTGCCAGTCAACTAGCGGGGTCGACAGATACGCAGTATTTT. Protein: CASQLAGSTDTQYF.

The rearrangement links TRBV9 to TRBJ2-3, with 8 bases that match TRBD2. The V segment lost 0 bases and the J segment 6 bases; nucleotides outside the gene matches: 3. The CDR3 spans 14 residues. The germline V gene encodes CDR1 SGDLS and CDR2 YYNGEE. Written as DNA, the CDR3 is TGTGCCAGCAGCGTAGGATTAGCGGGGGATACGCAGTATTTT. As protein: CASSVGLAGDTQYF.

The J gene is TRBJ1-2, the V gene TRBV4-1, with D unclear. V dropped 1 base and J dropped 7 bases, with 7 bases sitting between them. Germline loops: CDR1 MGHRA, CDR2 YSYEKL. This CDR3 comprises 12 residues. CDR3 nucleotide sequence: TGCGCCAGCAGCCAAGGGGTGTCTGGCTACACCTTC. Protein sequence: CASSQGVSGYTF.

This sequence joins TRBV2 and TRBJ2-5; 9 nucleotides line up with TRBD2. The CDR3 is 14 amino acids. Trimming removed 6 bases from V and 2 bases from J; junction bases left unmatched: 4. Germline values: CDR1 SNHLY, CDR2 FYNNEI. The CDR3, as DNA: TGTGCCAGCAGAGAGGGACTAGCTCAAGAGACCCAGTACTTC. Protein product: CASREGLAQETQYF.

CDR3 coding DNA: TGTGCCAGCAGCGCCGAACAGGGACAGGGGAACGAGCAGTACTTC. It translates to CASSAEQGQGNEQYF. The chain links TRBV9 to TRBJ2-7; 10 bases match TRBD1. V lost 3 bases and J lost 5; bases outside the gene matches: 8. This CDR3 comprises 15 residues. In germline, CDR1 is SGDLS, CDR2 YYNGEE.

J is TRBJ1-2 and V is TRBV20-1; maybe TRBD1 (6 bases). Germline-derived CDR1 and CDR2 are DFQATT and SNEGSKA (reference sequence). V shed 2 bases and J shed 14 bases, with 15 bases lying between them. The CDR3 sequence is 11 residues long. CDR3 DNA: TGCAGTGCTAGAAGGGACATGCTGGGGACCTTC. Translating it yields CSARRDMLGTF.

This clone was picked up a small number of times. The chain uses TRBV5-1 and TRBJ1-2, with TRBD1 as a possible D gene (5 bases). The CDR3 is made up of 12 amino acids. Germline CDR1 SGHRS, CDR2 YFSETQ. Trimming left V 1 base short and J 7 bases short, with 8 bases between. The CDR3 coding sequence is TGCGCCAGCAGCTTGACGGGGCTTGGCTACACCTTC. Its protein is CASSLTGLGYTF.

CDR3 DNA sequence: TGTGCCAGCAGCTCGGCCCACGACACAGGGAGCTACAATGAGCAGTTCTTC. It yields the protein CASSSAHDTGSYNEQFF. The chain employs TRBV13 and TRBJ2-1; possible D gene TRBD1, 6 bases. Looked up from germline, CDR1 is PRHDT and CDR2 is FYEKMQ (reference sequence). The V and J ends lost 4 bases and 3 bases respectively, with 19 bases between them. CDR3 size: 17 residues.

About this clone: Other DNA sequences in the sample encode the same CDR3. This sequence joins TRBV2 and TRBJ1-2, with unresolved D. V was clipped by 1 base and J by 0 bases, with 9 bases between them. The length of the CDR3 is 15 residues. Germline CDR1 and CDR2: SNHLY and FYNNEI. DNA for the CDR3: TGTGCCAGCAGTGAAGGGGGAACGGCTAACTATGGCTACACCTTC. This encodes CASSEGGTANYGYTF.

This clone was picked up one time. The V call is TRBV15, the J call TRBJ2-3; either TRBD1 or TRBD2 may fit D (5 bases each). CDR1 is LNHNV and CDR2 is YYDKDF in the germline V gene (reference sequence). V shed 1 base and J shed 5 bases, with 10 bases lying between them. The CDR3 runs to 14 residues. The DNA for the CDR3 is TGTGCCACCAGCAGAGTCGGGGACCTAGATACGCAGTATTTT. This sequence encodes CATSRVGDLDTQYF.